This section outlines one T cell receptor beta chain sequence together with its context. Its target is not known. The data stem from a study of somatic mutations in cytotoxic T cells in rheumatoid arthritis. The overall study: In some cases, T-cell populations stained with V beta antibodies were flow-sorted at nearly 100% purity, and these included V beta1+ cells sequenced for TCRB. Notes on the study in general: No multiple-comparison adjustment was applied to the slight TRBV07 underrepresentation in rheumatoid arthritis patients. Unlike healthy controls, rheumatoid arthritis patients had CD8+ clonality that increased with age.

CDR3 length: 12 amino acids. J gave up 5 bases and V 5 bases, and 1 base lay outside the gene matches. Germline CDR1 reads SEHNR; CDR2 reads FQNEAQ (reference sequence). The method was immunoSEQ multiplex PCR; TCRdb's version includes in-frame clones alone and lacks a portion of them. The sample includes fewer than 14,000 clones, approximately 71% seen only once; the top ten take less than 40%. The sample taken for sequencing was CD8+ T cells sorted from blood. The receptor comes from an adult with rheumatoid arthritis. The chain carries TRBV7-9 and TRBJ2-5; 8 bases fit TRBD1. CDR3 nucleotides: TGTGCCAGCAGCCGGGACAGGGAGACCCAGTACTTC. This sequence encodes CASSRDRETQYF.